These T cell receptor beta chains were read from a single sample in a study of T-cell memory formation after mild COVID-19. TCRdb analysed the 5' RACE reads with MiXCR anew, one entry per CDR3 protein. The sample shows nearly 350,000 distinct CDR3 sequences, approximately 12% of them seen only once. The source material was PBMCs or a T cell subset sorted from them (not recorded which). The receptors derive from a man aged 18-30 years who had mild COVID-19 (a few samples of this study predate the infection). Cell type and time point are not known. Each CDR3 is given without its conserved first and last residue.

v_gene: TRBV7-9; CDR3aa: ASSLDHNEQF
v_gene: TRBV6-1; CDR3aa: ASSDKRHGEKLF
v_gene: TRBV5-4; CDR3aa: ASSLRGDGKNIQY
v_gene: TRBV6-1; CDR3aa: ASSESPGYGYT
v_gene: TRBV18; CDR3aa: ASSHGGSPFTLT
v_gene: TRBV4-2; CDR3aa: ASSQDRGTRSVDEQF
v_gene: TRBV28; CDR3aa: ASSLWVGGTTGELF
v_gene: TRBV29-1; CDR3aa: SVTDDKETQY
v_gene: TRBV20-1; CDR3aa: SARRRFGTGGLQPQH
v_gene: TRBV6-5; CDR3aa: ASSYPQAHIQY
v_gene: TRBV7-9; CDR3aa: ASSFAGRVDTGELF
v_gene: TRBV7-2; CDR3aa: ASSFDRVKGAQPQH
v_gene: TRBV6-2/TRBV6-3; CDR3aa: ASSYRASGGAADTQY
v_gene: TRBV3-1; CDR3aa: ASSRGGAGYT
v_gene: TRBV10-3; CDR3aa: AISDHQRGDNEQF
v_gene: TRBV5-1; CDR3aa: ASSLDVTAGNTIY
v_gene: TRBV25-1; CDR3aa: ASSDYREYSPLH
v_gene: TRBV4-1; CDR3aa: ASSLSSSNQPQH
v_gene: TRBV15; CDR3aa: ATSRVDRDNSPLH
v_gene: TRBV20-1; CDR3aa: SAIGQETQY
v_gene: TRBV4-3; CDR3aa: ASSRELGSNQPQH
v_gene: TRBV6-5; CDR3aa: ASSYDSSSYNSPLH
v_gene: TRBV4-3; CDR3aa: ASRRGGGEDTQY
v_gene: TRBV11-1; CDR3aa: ASSLGSTKYTEAF
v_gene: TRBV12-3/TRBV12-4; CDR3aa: ASSSSGGWIDQPQH
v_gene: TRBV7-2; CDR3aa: ASSLWRVQETQY
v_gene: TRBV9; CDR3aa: ASSVRGESTEAF
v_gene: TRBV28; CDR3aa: ASIPSWALGTDTQY
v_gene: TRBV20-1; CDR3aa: SARDLASGVSYNEQF
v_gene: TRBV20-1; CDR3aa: SASGTLSTDTQY
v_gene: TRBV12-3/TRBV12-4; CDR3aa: ASRPRGGLTDTQY
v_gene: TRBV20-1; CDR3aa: SATGQGETQY
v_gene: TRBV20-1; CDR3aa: SARATGRNTGELF
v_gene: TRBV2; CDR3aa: ASSSPSGGDTGELF
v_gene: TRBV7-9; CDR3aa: ASSPTGDPSGNTIY
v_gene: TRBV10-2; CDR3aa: ASSESRWYTDTQY
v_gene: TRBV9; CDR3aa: ASSARDTSTDTQY
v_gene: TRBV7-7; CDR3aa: ASSSRLQETQY
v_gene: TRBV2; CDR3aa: ASSALVVQETQY
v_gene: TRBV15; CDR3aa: ATSRDVGPQETQY
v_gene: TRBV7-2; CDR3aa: ASRKGGGNQPQH
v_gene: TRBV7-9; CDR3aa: ASSTGNQPQH
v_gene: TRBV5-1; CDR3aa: ASSSSGTQYNEQF
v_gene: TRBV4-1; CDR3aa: ASSGLGTGQETQY
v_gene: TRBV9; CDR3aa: ASSVAGTAYNEQF
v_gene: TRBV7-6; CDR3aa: ASSLPPGPQETQY
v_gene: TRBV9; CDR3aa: ASSVATGASGGRNIQY
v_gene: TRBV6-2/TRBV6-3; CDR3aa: ASSYQPGGGQDQPQH
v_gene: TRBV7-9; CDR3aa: ASSSTGFDGELF
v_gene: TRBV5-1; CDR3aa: ASSLLQSTDTQY
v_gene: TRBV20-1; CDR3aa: SAKGSGNTIY
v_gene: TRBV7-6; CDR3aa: ASSLSDEKLF